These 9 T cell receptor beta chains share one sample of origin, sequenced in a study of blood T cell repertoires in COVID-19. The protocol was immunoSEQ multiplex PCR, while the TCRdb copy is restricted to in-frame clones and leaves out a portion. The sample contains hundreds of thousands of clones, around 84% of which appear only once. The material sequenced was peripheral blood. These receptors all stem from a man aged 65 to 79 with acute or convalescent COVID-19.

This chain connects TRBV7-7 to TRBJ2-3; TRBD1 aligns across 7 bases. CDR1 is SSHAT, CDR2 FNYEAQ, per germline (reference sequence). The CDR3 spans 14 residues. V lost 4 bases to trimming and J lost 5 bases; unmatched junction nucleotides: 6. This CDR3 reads CASSSQTGKDTQYF. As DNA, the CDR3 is TGTGCCAGCAGCTCCCAGACAGGGAAAGATACGCAGTATTTT.

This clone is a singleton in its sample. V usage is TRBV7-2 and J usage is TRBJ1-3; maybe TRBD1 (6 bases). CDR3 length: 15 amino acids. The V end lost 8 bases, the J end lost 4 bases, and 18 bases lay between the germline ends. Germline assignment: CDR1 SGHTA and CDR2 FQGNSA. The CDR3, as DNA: TGTGCCAGCGCCCAGGCCGGGGGGCTCGGAAACACCATATATTTT. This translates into CASAQAGGLGNTIYF.

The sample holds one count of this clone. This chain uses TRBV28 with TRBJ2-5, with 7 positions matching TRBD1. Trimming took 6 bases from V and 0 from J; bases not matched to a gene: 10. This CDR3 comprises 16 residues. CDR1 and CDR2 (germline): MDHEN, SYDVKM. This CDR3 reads CASSRGGRGYQETQYF. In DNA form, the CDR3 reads TGTGCCAGCAGCCGTGGGGGCAGGGGGTACCAAGAGACCCAGTACTTC.

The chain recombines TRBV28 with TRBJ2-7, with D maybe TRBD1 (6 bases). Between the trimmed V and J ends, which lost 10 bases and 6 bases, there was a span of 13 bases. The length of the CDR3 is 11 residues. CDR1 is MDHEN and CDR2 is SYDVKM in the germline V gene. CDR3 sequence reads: CATGTLGEQYF. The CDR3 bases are TGTGCCACCGGGACATTAGGCGAGCAGTACTTC.

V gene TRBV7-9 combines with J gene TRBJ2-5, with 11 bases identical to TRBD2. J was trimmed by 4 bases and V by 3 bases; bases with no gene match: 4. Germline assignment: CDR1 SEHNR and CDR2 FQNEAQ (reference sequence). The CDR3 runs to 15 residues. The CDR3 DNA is TGTGCCAGCAGCTTGGTAGCGGGAGGGGGAGAGACCCAGTACTTC. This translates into CASSLVAGGGETQYF.

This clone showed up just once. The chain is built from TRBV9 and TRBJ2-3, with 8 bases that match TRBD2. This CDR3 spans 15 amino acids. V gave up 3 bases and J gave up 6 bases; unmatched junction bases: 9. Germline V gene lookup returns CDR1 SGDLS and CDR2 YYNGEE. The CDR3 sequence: CASSATGGLMDTQYF. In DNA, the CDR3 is TGTGCCAGCAGCGCTACGGGGGGGCTTATGGATACGCAGTATTTT.

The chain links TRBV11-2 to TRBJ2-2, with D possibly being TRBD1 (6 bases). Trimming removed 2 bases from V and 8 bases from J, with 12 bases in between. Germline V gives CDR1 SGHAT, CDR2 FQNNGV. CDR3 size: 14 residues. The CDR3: CASSLTRGGGELFF. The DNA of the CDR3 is TGTGCCAGCAGCTTAACCAGGGGTGGAGGGGAGCTGTTTTTT.

The CDR3 nucleotides are TGTGCCAGCAGCCAAGATCCCACTAGCGGGAGATACTTC. Translating it yields CASSQDPTSGRYF. The chain recombines TRBV3-1 (or the pseudogene TRBV3-2) with TRBJ2-5, with TRBD2 matching 11 bases. Germline V gene sequence: CDR1 LGHDT, CDR2 YNNKEL (reference sequence). CDR3 size: 13 residues. Trimming cost V 0 bases and J 14 bases; bases outside gene matches: 5.

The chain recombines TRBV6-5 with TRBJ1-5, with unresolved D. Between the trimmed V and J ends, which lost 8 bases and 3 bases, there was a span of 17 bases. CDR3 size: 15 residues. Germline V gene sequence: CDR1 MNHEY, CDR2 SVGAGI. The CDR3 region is CASPLPHRDNQPQHF. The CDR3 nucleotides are TGTGCCAGCCCTTTACCCCACCGGGACAATCAGCCCCAGCATTTT.